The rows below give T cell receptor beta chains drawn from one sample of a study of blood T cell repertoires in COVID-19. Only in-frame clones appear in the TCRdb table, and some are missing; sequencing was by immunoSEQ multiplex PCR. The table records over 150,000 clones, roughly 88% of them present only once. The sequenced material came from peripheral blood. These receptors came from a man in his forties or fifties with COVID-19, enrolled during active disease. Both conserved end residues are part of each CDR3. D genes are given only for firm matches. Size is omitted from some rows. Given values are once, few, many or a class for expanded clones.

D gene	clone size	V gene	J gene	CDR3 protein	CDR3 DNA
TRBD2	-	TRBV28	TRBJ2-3	CASSSGGSTDTQYF	TGTGCCAGCAGTTCCGGGGGGAGCACAGATACGCAGTATTTT
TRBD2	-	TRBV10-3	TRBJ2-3	CAISGRGSGSLTDTQYF	TGTGCCATCAGTGGGCGGGGAAGCGGGAGTCTGACAGATACGCAGTATTTT
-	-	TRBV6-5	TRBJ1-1	CASSYATGHTEAFF	TGTGCCAGCAGTTACGCTACAGGGCACACTGAAGCTTTCTTT
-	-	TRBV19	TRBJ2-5	CASSPRTGQETQYF	TGTGCCAGTAGTCCCCGGACGGGACAAGAGACCCAGTACTTC
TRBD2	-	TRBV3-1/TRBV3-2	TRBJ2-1	CASSPSGRPVNEQFF	TGTGCCAGCAGCCCTAGCGGGAGGCCGGTCAATGAGCAGTTCTTC
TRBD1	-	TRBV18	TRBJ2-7	CASSPAGGSYEQYF	TGTGCCAGCTCACCCGCAGGGGGCTCCTACGAGCAGTACTTC
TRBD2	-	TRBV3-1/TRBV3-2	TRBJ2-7	CASSQEVLAGYYYEQYF	TGTGCCAGCAGCCAAGAGGTCCTAGCGGGGTATTACTACGAGCAGTACTTC
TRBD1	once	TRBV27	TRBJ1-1	CASRTQGVGAFF	TGTGCCAGCCGAACTCAGGGGGTGGGAGCTTTCTTT
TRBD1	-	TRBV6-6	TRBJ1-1	CASGENRGHHTEAFF	TGTGCCAGCGGAGAAAACAGGGGGCACCACACTGAAGCTTTCTTT
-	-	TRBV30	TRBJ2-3	CAWGGSTDTQYF	TGTGCCTGGGGCGGGAGCACAGATACGCAGTATTTT
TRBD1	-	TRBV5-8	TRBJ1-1	CASSLAQGALEAFF	TGTGCCAGCAGCTTGGCCCAGGGGGCTCTGGAAGCTTTCTTT
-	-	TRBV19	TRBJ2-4	CASSITGTLAKNIQYF	TGTGCCAGTAGCATAACAGGGACCCTAGCCAAAAACATTCAGTACTTC
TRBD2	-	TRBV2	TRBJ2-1	CASSERSAGGPTEQFF	TGTGCCAGCAGTGAAAGGTCTGCGGGAGGGCCTACTGAGCAGTTCTTC
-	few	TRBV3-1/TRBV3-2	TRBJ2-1	CASSRFGGNEQFF	TGTGCCAGCAGCCGATTCGGGGGCAATGAGCAGTTCTTC
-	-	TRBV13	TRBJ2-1	CASSFDSPYNEQFF	TGTGCCAGCAGCTTTGACTCGCCCTACAATGAGCAGTTCTTC
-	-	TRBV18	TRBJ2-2	CASSPMGPNTGELFF	TGTGCCAGCTCACCTATGGGCCCGAACACCGGGGAGCTGTTTTTT